The clone carrying this T cell receptor beta chain was found many times. Its specificity is unknown. This specimen comes from a study of CD8 T cells in ankylosing spondylitis. Study observations and caveats: Researchers report that disease-linked clones proved CD8+ and relatively rare in peripheral blood. There was reportedly significant enrichment of clones that were disease-linked in matched ankylosing spondylitis synovial fluid. Seemingly characteristic of ankylosing spondylitis blood was a TCR beta motif consisting of fewer than 10 highly homologous variants.

From germline, CDR1 is LNHNV and CDR2 YYDKDF (reference sequence). V lost 0 bases, J lost 8 bases, and 16 bases lay in between. The CDR3 length is 15 residues. Libraries of TCR beta came from quantitative 5'-RACE with molecular barcodes. TCRdb re-derived calls from the 5' RACE reads in MiXCR, one entry per CDR3 protein. The table has 250,000 to 400,000 distinct CDR3 sequences, around 10% seen once. Sequenced input: blood, either unsorted or a sorted T cell fraction (not recorded which). J is TRBJ1-2 and V is TRBV15; maybe TRBD1 (5 bases). The sequence was obtained from a female donor with ankylosing spondylitis or in good health (not recorded which). In DNA form, the CDR3 reads TGTGCCACCAGCAGAGAGGGGCAGGGTTATCGAGGCTACACCTTC. It codes for CATSREGQGYRGYTF.